One and the same sample provided the 20 T cell receptor beta chains below, sequenced in a study of vaccination and CD4 T cells after COVID-19. This sample's time point: late sampling 161 to 241 days after vaccination in a few convalescent patients. Treatment here: roughly ten-day PBMC culture with coronavirus spike peptide pools or control peptides (ViraFEST assay). Cultured CD4+ T cell DNA was sequenced using the Oncomine TCR Beta short-read assay. TCRdb called the PCR reads again in MiXCR, with one record for every CDR3 protein. This table has fewer than 25,000 distinct CDR3 sequences, 42% appearing once. These TCRs' antigens remain unknown. Sequenced material: CD4+ T cells from blood, cultured in vitro, taken about 7 months after SARS-CoV-2 vaccination. Receptors originate from a human donor who had recovered from COVID-19.

This sequence joins TRBV20-1 and TRBJ2-5; D is ambiguous. The CDR3 totals 13 residues. Germline CDR1 DFQATT, CDR2 SNEGSKA (reference sequence). Written as DNA, the CDR3 is TGCACCGCTATGTCTACGTACCAAGAGACCCAGTACTTC. Translated: CTAMSTYQETQYF.

The genes are TRBV20-1 and TRBJ2-7, with D perhaps matching TRBD2 (5 bases). Germline CDR1 DFQATT, CDR2 SNEGSKA (reference sequence). Trimming removed 6 bases from V and 9 bases from J, with 15 bases in between. This CDR3 is built from 11 residues. Here the CDR3 reads CSASPTSWQYF. CDR3 DNA sequence: TGCAGTGCGAGCCCCACTAGTTGGCAGTACTTC.

The rearrangement links TRBV14 to TRBJ2-7; D ambiguous. Germline loops: CDR1 SGHDN, CDR2 FVKESK. The V end was cut by 1 base, the J end by 2 bases, with 0 bases between. The CDR3 consists of 11 residues. The CDR3 nucleotides read TGTGCCAGCAGCCAAGCCTACGAGCAGTACTTC. It codes for CASSQAYEQYF.

The chain carries TRBV6-2 or TRBV6-3 and TRBJ2-5; a possible D gene is TRBD2 (7 bases). Germline assignment: CDR1 MNHEY and CDR2 SVGEGT. This CDR3 region has 12 residues. V lost 8 bases and J 7 bases, leaving 14 bases between the germline ends. In DNA, the CDR3 is TGTGCCAGCGGCCACAGGGAGGGGACCCAGTACTTC. This translates into CASGHREGTQYF.

This clonotype came up once. Germline and junction disagree at one end, which may indicate a read error. This chain links TRBV19 with TRBJ2-3; 7 bases are shared with TRBD1. There are 11 residues in the CDR3. The germline gives CDR1 LNHDA, CDR2 SQIVND (reference sequence). The CDR3 DNA follows: TGTGCCACTAGAAGGACAGGTACGCAGTATTTT. As protein: CATRRTGTQYF. Combining the CDR3 with reference TRBV19 and TRBJ2-3 gives the whole variable domain DGGITQSPKYLFRKEGQNVTLSCEQNLNHDAMYWYRQDPGQGLRLIYYSQIVNDFQKGDIAEGYSVSREKKESFPLTVTSAQKNPTAFYLCATRRTGTQYFGPGTRLTVL.

This clonotype was seen only a few times. The rearrangement links TRBV24-1 to TRBJ2-5; D is unclear. CDR1 and CDR2 (germline): KGHDR, SFDVKD. The CDR3 has 13 residues. V shed 3 bases and J shed 3 bases, with 7 bases lying between them. The CDR3 loop reads CATSDSSEETQYF. CDR3 bases: TGTGCCACCAGTGATAGCAGTGAAGAGACCCAGTACTTC.

This clonotype was counted between two and nine times. The chain joins TRBV5-1 to TRBJ2-3; D ambiguous. CDR3 size: 13 residues. In germline, CDR1 is SGHRS, CDR2 YFSETQ. Trimming shortened V by 0 bases and J by 9 bases, and 11 bases separated the two germline ends. The CDR3 loop is CASSLAAQSTQYF. The CDR3 nucleotides read TGCGCCAGCAGCTTGGCAGCCCAGTCGACGCAGTATTTT.

The V gene is TRBV29-1, the J gene TRBJ2-3; 9 bases are a match to TRBD2. Germline lookup yields CDR1 SQVTM and CDR2 ANQGSEA. V lost 4 bases and J lost 3; bases outside the gene matches: 5. This CDR3 spans 14 amino acids. The DNA for the CDR3 is TGCAGCGTTGGGCCTAGCGGGAAGACAGATACGCAGTATTTT. It is translated as CSVGPSGKTDTQYF.

The rearrangement uses TRBV6-1 and TRBJ2-2; 9 positions agree with TRBD1. After removal of 5 bases from V and 1 base from J, the junction contained 5 bases not matched to a gene. The CDR3 runs to 16 residues. From germline, CDR1 is MNHNS and CDR2 SASEGT. DNA for the CDR3: TGTGCCAGCAGTCCACCGGGACAGGGGAACACCGGGGAGCTGTTTTTT. Its translation is CASSPPGQGNTGELFF.

About this clonotype itself: A much larger clone differs by one base, so this may be a read error. Here the CDR3 reads CASSEMAGNSYEQYF. CDR3 in DNA: TGTGCCAGCAGTGAGATGGCGGGAAACTCCTACGAGCAGTACTTC. V is TRBV6-1 and J is TRBJ2-7; D is possibly TRBD2 (6 bases). CDR3 length equals 15 residues. V was shortened by 3 bases and J by 0 bases, with 12 bases between the two germline ends. Germline assignment: CDR1 MNHNS and CDR2 SASEGT.

The chain employs TRBV27 and TRBJ2-7; no reliable D call. This CDR3 is built from 13 residues. The germline CDR1 and CDR2 sequences are MNHEY and SMNVEV (reference sequence). V was trimmed by 4 bases and J by 3 bases, leaving 10 bases between them. CDR3 nucleotides: TGTGCCAGCAGTTCCCCCTTTAGCTACGAGCAGTACTTC. It yields the protein CASSSPFSYEQYF.

The chain combines TRBV20-1 with TRBJ2-1; 7 bases are a match to TRBD1. With V trimmed by 3 bases and J by 3 bases, 8 bases remained unmatched. CDR1 DFQATT and CDR2 SNEGSKA come from the germline V gene (reference sequence). The CDR3 has 15 amino acids. CDR3: CSASPRGSHYNEQFF. CDR3 sequence (DNA): TGCAGTGCTAGCCCCAGGGGGAGCCACTACAATGAGCAGTTCTTC.

This chain links TRBV25-1 with TRBJ2-3, with D possibly matching TRBD2 (6 bases). V lost 2 bases and J 1 base, leaving 13 bases between the germline ends. CDR1 is MGHDK and CDR2 is SYGVNS in the germline V gene. The CDR3 extends over 16 amino acids. The CDR3 is CASSEMGRERTDTQYF. The CDR3 bases are TGTGCCAGCAGTGAAATGGGGCGGGAACGCACAGATACGCAGTATTTT.

For the CDR3, the DNA is TGTGCCAGCAGTGATAGGACACGCAATCAGCCCCAGCATTTT. Its protein is CASSDRTRNQPQHF. The V call is TRBV2, the J call TRBJ1-5, with D maybe TRBD1 (5 bases). V was clipped by 3 bases and J by 2 bases, with 8 bases between them. The CDR3 covers 14 residues. CDR1 and CDR2 (germline): SNHLY, FYNNEI.

The rearrangement links TRBV18 to TRBJ2-7; D is perhaps TRBD2 (6 bases). The germline V gene encodes CDR1 KGHSH and CDR2 LQKENI. This CDR3 comprises 13 residues. The germline V and J ends were trimmed by 3 bases and 9 bases, with 15 bases remaining between them. CDR3 protein: CASSPEESGVQYF. CDR3 nucleotides: TGTGCCAGCTCACCGGAGGAATCGGGAGTGCAGTACTTC.

The gene calls are TRBV15 and TRBJ2-3; a possible D gene is TRBD1 (5 bases). The germline gives CDR1 LNHNV, CDR2 YYDKDF (reference sequence). Trimming left V 1 base short and J 2 bases short, with 7 bases between. The CDR3 length is 14 residues. CDR3 bases: TGTGCCACCAGCAGAGTCAGGGACACAGATACGCAGTATTTT. It encodes CATSRVRDTDTQYF.

The rearrangement uses TRBV7-2 and TRBJ2-5; unclear D gene. CDR1 is SGHTA, CDR2 FQGNSA, per germline. The CDR3 is 11 residues long. The V gene lost 2 bases and the J gene lost 3 bases, with 1 base spanning the gap. The CDR3 sequence: CASSLKETQYF. The DNA for the CDR3 is TGTGCCAGCAGCTTAAAAGAGACCCAGTACTTC.

The chain couples TRBV20-1 to TRBJ2-2; 8 bases match TRBD2. V trimming: 0 bases; J trimming: 3 bases; junction bases outside the gene matches: 6. Germline assignment: CDR1 DFQATT and CDR2 SNEGSKA (reference sequence). There are 16 residues in the CDR3. The CDR3 sequence is CSARDPTGGDTGELFF. The CDR3 coding sequence is TGCAGTGCTAGAGACCCCACGGGAGGGGACACCGGGGAGCTGTTTTTT.

V and J are TRBV6-2 or TRBV6-3 and TRBJ2-7; 10 nucleotides agree with TRBD1. The CDR3 contains 16 residues. Per the germline V gene, CDR1 is MNHEY and CDR2 is SVGEGT. The J segment lost 7 bases and the V segment lost 2 bases, leaving 11 bases of the junction unmatched. The chain's CDR3 is CASSYHLGQGTGEQYF. DNA of the CDR3: TGTGCCAGCAGTTACCACCTGGGACAGGGGACGGGAGAGCAGTACTTC.

This clonotype was seen more than once but under ten times. The chain combines TRBV10-3 with TRBJ1-5, with D possibly matching TRBD1 (5 bases). Germline V gene lookup returns CDR1 ENHRY and CDR2 SYGVKD. The CDR3 runs to 17 residues. V lost 3 bases and J 5 bases, leaving 20 bases between the germline ends. The CDR3: CAISDVFGRAIDQPQHF. DNA of the CDR3: TGTGCCATCAGTGACGTTTTCGGCAGGGCAATAGATCAGCCCCAGCATTTT.